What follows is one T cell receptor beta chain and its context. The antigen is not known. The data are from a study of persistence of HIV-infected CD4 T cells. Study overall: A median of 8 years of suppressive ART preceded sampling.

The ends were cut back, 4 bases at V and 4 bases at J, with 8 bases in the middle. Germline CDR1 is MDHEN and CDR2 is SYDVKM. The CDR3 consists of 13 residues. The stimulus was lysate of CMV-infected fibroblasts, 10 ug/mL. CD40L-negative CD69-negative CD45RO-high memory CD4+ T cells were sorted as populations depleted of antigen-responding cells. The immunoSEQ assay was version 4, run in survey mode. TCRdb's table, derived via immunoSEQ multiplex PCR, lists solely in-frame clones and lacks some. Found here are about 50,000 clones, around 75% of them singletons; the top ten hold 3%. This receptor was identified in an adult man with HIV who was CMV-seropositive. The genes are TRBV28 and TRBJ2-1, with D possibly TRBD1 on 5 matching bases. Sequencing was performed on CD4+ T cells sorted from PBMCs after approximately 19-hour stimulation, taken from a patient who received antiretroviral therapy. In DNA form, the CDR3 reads TGTGCCAGCAGTTCCCCAGGGTACAATGAGCAGTTCTTC. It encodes CASSSPGYNEQFF.